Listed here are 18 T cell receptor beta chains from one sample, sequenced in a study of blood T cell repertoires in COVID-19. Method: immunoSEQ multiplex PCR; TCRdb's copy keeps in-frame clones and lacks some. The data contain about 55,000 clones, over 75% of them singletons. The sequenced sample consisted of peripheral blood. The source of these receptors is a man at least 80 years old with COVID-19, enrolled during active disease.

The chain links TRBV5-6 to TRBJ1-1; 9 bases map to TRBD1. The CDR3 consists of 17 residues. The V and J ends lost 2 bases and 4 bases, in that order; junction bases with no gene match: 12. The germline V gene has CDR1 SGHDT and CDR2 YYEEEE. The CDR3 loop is CASSLTGQGVGGTEAFF. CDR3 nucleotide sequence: TGTGCCAGCAGCTTAACGGGACAGGGCGTAGGTGGCACTGAAGCTTTCTTT.

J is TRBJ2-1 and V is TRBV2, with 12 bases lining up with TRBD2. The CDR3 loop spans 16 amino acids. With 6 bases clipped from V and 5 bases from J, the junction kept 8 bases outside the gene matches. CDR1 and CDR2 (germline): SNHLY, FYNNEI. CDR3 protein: CASRTLAGGVDNEQFF. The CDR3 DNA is TGTGCCAGCAGAACACTAGCGGGGGGCGTGGACAATGAGCAGTTCTTC.

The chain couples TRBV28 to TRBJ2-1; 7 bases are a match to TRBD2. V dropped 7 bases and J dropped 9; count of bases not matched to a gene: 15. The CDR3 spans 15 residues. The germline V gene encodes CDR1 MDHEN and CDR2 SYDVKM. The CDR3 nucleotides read TGTGCCAGCAAAAGATCCGGGGGGTATGTGGGTGAGCAGTTCTTC. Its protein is CASKRSGGYVGEQFF.

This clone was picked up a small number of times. CDR3 sequence: CASKEGTFGAFF. CDR3 bases: TGTGCCAGCAAGGAGGGTACGTTTGGAGCTTTCTTT. The chain combines TRBV12-3 or TRBV12-4 with TRBJ1-1; D call uncertain. This CDR3 contains 12 residues. Trimming cost V 7 bases and J 10 bases, with 16 bases left between them.

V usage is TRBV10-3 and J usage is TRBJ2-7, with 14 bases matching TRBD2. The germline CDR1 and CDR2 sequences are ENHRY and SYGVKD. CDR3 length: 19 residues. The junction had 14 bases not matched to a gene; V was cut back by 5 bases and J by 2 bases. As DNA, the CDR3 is TGTGCCATCAGTCTAGGAGGGACTAGCGGGGGTTGGATGGCCTACGAGCAGTACTTC. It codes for CAISLGGTSGGWMAYEQYF.

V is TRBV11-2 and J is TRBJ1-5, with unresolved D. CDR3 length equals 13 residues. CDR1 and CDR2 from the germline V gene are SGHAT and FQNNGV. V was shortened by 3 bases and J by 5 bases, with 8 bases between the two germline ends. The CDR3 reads CASSLAADQPQHF. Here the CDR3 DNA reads TGTGCCAGCAGCTTGGCAGCGGATCAGCCCCAGCATTTT.

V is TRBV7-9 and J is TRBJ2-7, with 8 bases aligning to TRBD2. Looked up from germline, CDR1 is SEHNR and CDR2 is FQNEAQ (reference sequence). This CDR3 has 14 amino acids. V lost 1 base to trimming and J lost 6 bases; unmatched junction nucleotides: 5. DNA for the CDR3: TGTGCCAGCAGCTTAGTAGCGCTAGCGGGCGAGCAGTACGTC. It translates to CASSLVALAGEQYV.

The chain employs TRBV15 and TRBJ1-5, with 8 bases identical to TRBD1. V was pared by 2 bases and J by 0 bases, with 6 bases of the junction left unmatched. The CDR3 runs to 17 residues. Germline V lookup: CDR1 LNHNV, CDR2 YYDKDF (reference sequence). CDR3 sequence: CATSRPDRDYSNQPQHF. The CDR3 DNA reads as TGTGCCACCAGCAGACCGGACAGGGACTATAGCAATCAGCCCCAGCATTTT. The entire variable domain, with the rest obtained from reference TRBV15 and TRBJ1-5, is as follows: DAMVIQNPRYQVTQFGKPVTLSCSQTLNHNVMYWYQQKSSQAPKLLFHYYDKDFNNEADTPDNFQSRRPNTSFCFLDIRSPGLGDTAMYLCATSRPDRDYSNQPQHFGDGTRLSIL.

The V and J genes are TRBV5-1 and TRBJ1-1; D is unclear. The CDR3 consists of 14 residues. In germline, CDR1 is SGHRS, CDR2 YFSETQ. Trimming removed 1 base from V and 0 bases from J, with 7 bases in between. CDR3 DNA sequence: TGCGCCAGCAGCTTGTCACAGATGAACACTGAAGCTTTCTTT. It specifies CASSLSQMNTEAFF.

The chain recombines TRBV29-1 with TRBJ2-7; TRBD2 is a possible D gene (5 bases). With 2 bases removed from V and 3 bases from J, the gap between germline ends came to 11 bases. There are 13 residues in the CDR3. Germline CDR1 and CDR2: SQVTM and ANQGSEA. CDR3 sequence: CSVENGELYEQYV. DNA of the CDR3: TGCAGCGTTGAAAATGGGGAGCTCTACGAGCAGTACGTC.

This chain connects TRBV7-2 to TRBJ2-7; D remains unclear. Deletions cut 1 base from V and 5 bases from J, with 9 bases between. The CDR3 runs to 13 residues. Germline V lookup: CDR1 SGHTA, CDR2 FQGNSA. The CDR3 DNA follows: TGTGCCAGCAGCTTAGACAGACAAAACGAGCAGTACGTC. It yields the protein CASSLDRQNEQYV.

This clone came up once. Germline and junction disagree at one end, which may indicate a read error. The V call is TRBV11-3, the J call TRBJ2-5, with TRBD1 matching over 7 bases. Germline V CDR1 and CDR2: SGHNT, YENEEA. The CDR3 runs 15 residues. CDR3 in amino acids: CASSRGQHNQETQYF. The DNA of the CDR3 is TGTGCCAGCAGCAGGGGACAGCACAACCAGGAGACCCAGTACTTC.

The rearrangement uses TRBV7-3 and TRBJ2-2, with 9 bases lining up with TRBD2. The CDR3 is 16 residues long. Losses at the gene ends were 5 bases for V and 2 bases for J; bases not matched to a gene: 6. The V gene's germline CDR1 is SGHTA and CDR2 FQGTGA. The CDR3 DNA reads TGTGCCAGCAGCCGGGGGACTAGCCTAAACACCGGGGAGCTGTTTTTT. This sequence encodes CASSRGTSLNTGELFF. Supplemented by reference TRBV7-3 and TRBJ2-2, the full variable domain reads GAGVSQTPSNKVTEKGKYVELRCDPISGHTALYWYRQSLGQGPEFLIYFQGTGAADDSGLPNDRFFAVRPEGSVSTLKIQRTERGDSAVYLCASSRGTSLNTGELFFGEGSRLTVL.

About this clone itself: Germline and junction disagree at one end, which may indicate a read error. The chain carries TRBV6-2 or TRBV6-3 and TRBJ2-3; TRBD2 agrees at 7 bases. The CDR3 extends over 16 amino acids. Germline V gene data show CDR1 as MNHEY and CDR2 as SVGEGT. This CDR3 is CASSPWGGRGTDTQYF. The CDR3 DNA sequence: TGTGCCAGCAGTCCCTGGGGGGGACGGGGCACGGATACGCAGTATTTT.

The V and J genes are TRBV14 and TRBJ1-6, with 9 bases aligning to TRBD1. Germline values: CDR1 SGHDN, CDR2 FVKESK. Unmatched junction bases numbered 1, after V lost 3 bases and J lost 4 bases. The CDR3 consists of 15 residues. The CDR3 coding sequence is TGTGCCAGCAGCCATGGACAGGGGTATAATTCACCCCTCCACTTT. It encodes CASSHGQGYNSPLHF.

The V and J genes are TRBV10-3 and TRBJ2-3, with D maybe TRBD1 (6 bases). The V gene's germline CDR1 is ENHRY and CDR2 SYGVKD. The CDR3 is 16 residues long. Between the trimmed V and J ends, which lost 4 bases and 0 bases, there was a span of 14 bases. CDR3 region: CAISGKGGASTDTQYF. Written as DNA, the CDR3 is TGTGCCATCAGTGGAAAAGGGGGAGCTAGCACAGATACGCAGTATTTT.

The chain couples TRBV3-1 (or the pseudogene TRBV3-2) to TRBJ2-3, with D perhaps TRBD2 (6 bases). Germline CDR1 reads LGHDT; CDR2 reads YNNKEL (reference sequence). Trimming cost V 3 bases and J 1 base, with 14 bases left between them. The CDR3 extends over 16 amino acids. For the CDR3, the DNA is TGTGCCAGCAGCCAGACGCCAGCGGGCGGCACAGATACGCAGTATTTT. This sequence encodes CASSQTPAGGTDTQYF.

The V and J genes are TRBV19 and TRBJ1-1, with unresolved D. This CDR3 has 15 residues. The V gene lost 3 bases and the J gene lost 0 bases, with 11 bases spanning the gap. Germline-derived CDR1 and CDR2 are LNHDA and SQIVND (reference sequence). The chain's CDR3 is CASSIGGTMNTEAFF. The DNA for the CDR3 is TGTGCCAGTAGTATCGGCGGTACGATGAACACTGAAGCTTTCTTT. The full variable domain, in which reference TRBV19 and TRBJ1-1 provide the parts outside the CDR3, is DGGITQSPKYLFRKEGQNVTLSCEQNLNHDAMYWYRQDPGQGLRLIYYSQIVNDFQKGDIAEGYSVSREKKESFPLTVTSAQKNPTAFYLCASSIGGTMNTEAFFGQGTRLTVV.